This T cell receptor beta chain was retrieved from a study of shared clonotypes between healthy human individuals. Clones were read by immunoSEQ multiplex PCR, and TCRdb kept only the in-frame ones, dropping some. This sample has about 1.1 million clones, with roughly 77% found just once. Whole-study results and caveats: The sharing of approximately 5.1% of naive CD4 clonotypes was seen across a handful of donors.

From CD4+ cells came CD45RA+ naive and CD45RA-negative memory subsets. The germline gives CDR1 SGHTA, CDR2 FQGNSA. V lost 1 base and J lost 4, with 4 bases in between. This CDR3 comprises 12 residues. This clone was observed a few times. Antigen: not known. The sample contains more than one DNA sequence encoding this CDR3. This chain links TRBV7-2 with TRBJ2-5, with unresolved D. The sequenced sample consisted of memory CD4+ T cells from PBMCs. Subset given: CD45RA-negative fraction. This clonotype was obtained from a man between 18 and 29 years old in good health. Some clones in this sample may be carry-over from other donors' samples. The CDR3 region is CASSLGVETQYF. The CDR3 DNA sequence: TGTGCCAGCAGCTTAGGGGTAGAGACCCAGTACTTC.